This T cell receptor beta chain was profiled in a study of cytomegalovirus exposure and HLA in healthy donors. Study-wide findings and caveats: The study put 150 to 200 TCR beta chains on its list as cytomegalovirus-associated. A later look showed TCR association rates differing by HLA locus, highest for DRB1 and lowest for HLA-C.

To note about this clone: What it recognizes is unknown.

V gave up 5 bases and J gave up 6 bases; unmatched junction bases: 6. Germline V CDR1 and CDR2: PRHDT, FYEKMQ (reference sequence). The CDR3 is 15 amino acids. When sampled, the donors appeared nominally healthy, though they likely had unrecorded immune exposures. 60 Vbeta and 13 Jbeta primers were used in PCR. Repertoires were generated with immunoSEQ multiplex PCR, while TCRdb's copy carries only in-frame clones and drops some. Here the sample spans 150,000 to 200,000 clones, around 82% being singletons. The receptor comes from a boy aged 2 to 10 in good health and CMV-seronegative. The V gene is TRBV13, the J gene TRBJ2-1, with 11 bases lining up with TRBD2. The sample comprised PBMCs. The CDR3 sequence is CASSPGLAGINEQFF. As DNA, the CDR3 is TGTGCCAGCAGCCCCGGACTAGCGGGTATCAATGAGCAGTTCTTC.